These 13 T cell receptor beta chains share one sample of origin, sequenced in a study of OX40 agonist ivuxolimab in advanced cancers. The method was immunoSEQ multiplex PCR; TCRdb's version includes in-frame clones alone and lacks a portion of them. The sample lists about 100,000 clones, approximately 90% occurring once. The source was CD4+ or CD8+ T cells sorted from blood, collected in a trial of the OX40 agonist ivuxolimab. These receptors came from an adult with an advanced solid tumor such as melanoma, head and neck, liver or kidney cancer.

This clone was seen a single time. The J gene is TRBJ2-1, the V gene TRBV7-3; 12 nucleotides line up with TRBD2. Germline V gives CDR1 SGHTA, CDR2 FQGTGA. The V segment lost 5 bases and the J segment 7 bases; nucleotides outside the gene matches: 6. There are 15 residues in the CDR3. The CDR3 DNA reads TGTGCCAGCAGCCCTCGACTAGCGGGAGTGAATGAGCAGTTCTTC. Encoded protein: CASSPRLAGVNEQFF.

The chain couples TRBV5-8 to TRBJ2-3; 9 nucleotides align to TRBD1. The J segment lost 6 bases and the V segment lost 4 bases, leaving 15 bases of the junction unmatched. The V gene's germline CDR1 is SGHTS and CDR2 YDEGEE. The length of the CDR3 is 17 residues. The CDR3 sequence: CASSKRTGAVSRDTQYF. The CDR3 bases are TGTGCCAGCAGCAAGAGGACAGGGGCGGTGTCTCGGGATACGCAGTATTTT.

The chain recombines TRBV7-3 with TRBJ2-3; D remains unclear. Trimming left V 4 bases short and J 7 bases short, with 9 bases between. The CDR3 extends over 12 amino acids. Germline V gives CDR1 SGHTA, CDR2 FQGTGA. CDR3: CASSSGSNTQYF. The CDR3 bases are TGTGCCAGCAGCTCCGGATCCAATACGCAGTATTTT.

The chain combines TRBV23-1 with TRBJ2-2; D tentatively reads TRBD1 or TRBD2 (5 bases each). TRBV23-1 is filed as an ORF, its function uncertain. Trimming cost V 7 bases and J 3 bases, with 12 bases left between them. This CDR3 comprises 14 residues. CDR3 sequence (DNA): TGCGCCAGCATCCCGGGACCATACACCGGGGAGCTGTTTTTT. Its protein is CASIPGPYTGELFF.

The V and J genes are TRBV2 and TRBJ2-4; possibly TRBD2 for D (5 bases). Trimming stripped 8 bases from V and 5 bases from J, with 16 bases between. The CDR3 consists of 14 residues. Germline V lookup: CDR1 SNHLY, CDR2 FYNNEI. The CDR3 sequence is CASSGSGSQNIQYF. In nucleotides, the CDR3 is TGTGCCAGCTCTGGGAGCGGATCCCAAAACATTCAGTACTTC.

In its sample, this clone was seen a few times. V gene TRBV5-6 combines with J gene TRBJ2-5; TRBD1 matches 9 bases. The CDR3 totals 16 residues. J lost 1 base, V lost 3 bases, and 7 bases had no gene match. Per germline, CDR1 SGHDT and CDR2 YYEEEE. The CDR3 sequence: CASSSAGTGLQETQYF. The CDR3 bases are TGTGCCAGCAGCTCCGCCGGGACAGGGCTCCAAGAGACCCAGTACTTC.

This clone was counted a single time. V usage is TRBV4-2 and J usage is TRBJ1-2; possibly TRBD1 for D (5 bases). V was cut by 1 base and J by 6 bases, with 15 bases left in between. The CDR3 contains 15 residues. Per germline, CDR1 LGHNA and CDR2 YNFKEQ. The CDR3 nucleotides are TGTGCCAGCAGCCAAGGGGGGTCTCCTCGGAATGGCTACACCTTC. As protein: CASSQGGSPRNGYTF.

A single count supports this clone. The V and J genes are TRBV5-1 and TRBJ2-6; TRBD1 matches 8 bases. This CDR3 spans 18 amino acids. CDR1 is SGHRS, CDR2 YFSETQ, per germline. V lost 0 bases, J lost 1 base, and 6 bases stayed unmatched. CDR3 nucleotides: TGCGCCAGCAGCTTGGGGGACAGGTTCTATTCTGGGGCCAACGTCCTGACTTTC. It specifies CASSLGDRFYSGANVLTF.

The chain has TRBV18 and TRBJ2-4; D is uncertain. The CDR3 is 15 residues long. Trimming pared 0 bases from V and 0 bases from J, leaving 6 bases between. Germline V gives CDR1 KGHSH, CDR2 LQKENI. Here the CDR3 reads CASSPPELAKNIQYF. For the CDR3, the DNA is TGTGCCAGCTCACCACCGGAGTTAGCCAAAAACATTCAGTACTTC.

V usage is TRBV7-2 and J usage is TRBJ2-3; perhaps TRBD1 as D (6 bases). Germline CDR1 and CDR2: SGHTA and FQGNSA. Trimming stripped 6 bases from V and 2 bases from J, with 15 bases between. The length of the CDR3 is 15 residues. The CDR3 DNA is TGTGCCAGCAGATGGGGGCTAGCAGTCACAGATACGCAGTATTTT. Its translation is CASRWGLAVTDTQYF.

The genes are TRBV30 and TRBJ1-3; D not certain. This CDR3 region has 12 residues. CDR1 and CDR2 (germline): GTSNPN, SVGIG (reference sequence). With 4 bases removed from V and 1 base from J, the gap between germline ends came to 5 bases. Written as DNA, the CDR3 is TGTGCCTGGACTTCTTCTGGAAACACCATATATTTT. Protein product: CAWTSSGNTIYF.

This clone has just one count. This chain joins TRBV19 and TRBJ1-5; TRBD1 agrees at 7 bases. The germline CDR1 and CDR2 sequences are LNHDA and SQIVND (reference sequence). V shed 7 bases and J 2 bases; nucleotides not matched to a gene: 8. The CDR3 loop spans 15 amino acids. The CDR3 DNA is TGTGCCAGTACCTCAGGGGGTTTGGGCAATCAGCCCCAGCATTTT. Amino acid sequence: CASTSGGLGNQPQHF.

This clone was found once. The chain couples TRBV7-2 to TRBJ2-7; D gene unclear. CDR3 length equals 14 residues. CDR1 is SGHTA and CDR2 is FQGNSA in the germline V gene. Trimming cost V 1 base and J 2 bases, with 9 bases left between them. CDR3 nucleotides: TGTGCCAGCAGCTTAGTCGGCGGACCCTACGAGCAGTACTTC. Its protein product is CASSLVGGPYEQYF.